Below, one T cell receptor beta chain is given with its context. The CDR3 contains 15 residues. V gave up 2 bases and J gave up 2 bases; unmatched junction bases: 5. Germline CDR1 and CDR2: SGHRS and YFSETQ. Researchers took RNA transcripts and amplified the TCR beta CDR3 regions from them. HTBI primers drove first-round RT-PCR of the TCR CDR3. Each CDR3 protein gets one entry after TCRdb re-called the multiplex PCR reads with MiXCR. The sample contains fewer than 400,000 distinct CDR3 sequences, more than 20% of which appear only once. This sample stems from a study of T cells in Graves' hyperthyroidism and ophthalmopathy.

The sequencing input was blood. This sequence originates from a man between 45 and 60 years old with Graves' hyperthyroidism. V and J are TRBV5-1 and TRBJ2-3, with 7 positions matching TRBD1. In nucleotides, the CDR3 is TGCGCCAGCAGCTTCAACAGGGGAAACACAGATACGCAGTATTTT. This sequence encodes CASSFNRGNTDTQYF.